This T cell receptor beta chain was sequenced during a study of shared clonotypes between healthy human individuals. Study-level findings and limits: With few donors, the genetic and exposure-history diversity represented was limited. Larger estimated richness was generally seen in naive subsets than in memory subsets.

The germline V gene encodes CDR1 SGDLS and CDR2 YYNGEE. The CDR3 sequence is 13 residues long. Between the trimmed V and J ends, which lost 0 bases and 5 bases, there was a span of 8 bases. On this clone: Its antigen is unidentified.

Every subset's genomic DNA went evenly onto several immunoSEQ plates. Profiling relied on immunoSEQ multiplex PCR, and the TCRdb table lists in-frame clones only, not all of them. This repertoire shows about 690,000 clones, about 90% found once; its top ten account for more than 30%. Combination of CD45RO+ cells with CCR7-negative CD45RA+ TemRA cells was used for CD8 memory. The chain employs TRBV9 and TRBJ1-1; D gene ambiguous. The sequencing sample was made of memory CD8+ T cells from PBMCs. The subset: CD45RO+ cells pooled with CCR7-negative TemRA cells. The source is a man aged 18 to 35 in good health. Some clones in this sample may be carry-over from other donors' samples. The CDR3 region is CASSVAGETEAFF. The CDR3, as DNA: TGTGCCAGCAGCGTAGCTGGGGAAACTGAAGCTTTCTTT.